The source of this T cell receptor beta chain is a study of T cell responses to AZD1222 COVID-19 vaccine. This clone has just a few counts. Antigen: not known. Regarding the study as a whole: Seropositivity was recorded at baseline in only a handful of AZD1222 recipients. Reportedly, nearly half of unique spike TCRs recognized epitopes outside B.1.351/B.1.1.7 mutations. Spike-spanning, vaccine-associated CD4 TCRs were dominant at 160-218 and 743-854. Spike-specific TCR depth and breadth grew after two AZD1222 doses.

The method was immunoSEQ multiplex PCR; TCRdb's version includes in-frame clones alone and lacks a portion of them. The sample yields around 130,000 clones, around 83% seen once. Trimming removed 5 bases from V and 8 bases from J; junction bases left unmatched: 12. Germline CDR1 and CDR2: SEHNR and FQNEAQ (reference sequence). The CDR3 covers 17 residues. The sequence came from an adult in good health. The input for sequencing was peripheral blood, taken on day 0 of AZD1222 vaccination. The V gene is TRBV7-9, the J gene TRBJ1-4; 12 positions match TRBD1. The CDR3 region has the DNA TGTGCCAGCAGCGGGACAGGGGGCGGACGGTTAGAAGAAAAACTGTTTTTT. It specifies CASSGTGGGRLEEKLFF.